This T cell receptor (beta chain) was sequenced during a study of naive and memory T cell subsets. Points from the study as a whole: In CD4 and CD8 cells, diversity dropped from naive through EMRA.

After the first PCR, alpha and beta chain libraries were processed separately. CD4 T cells were positively selected, then CD8 T cells from the CD4-negative fraction. Both TRBC1 and TRBC2 were covered by a beta constant-region primer of two equimolar oligonucleotides. Nested alpha and beta constant-region primers with the SP2 primer drove four PCR rounds on ligated cDNA. TCRdb redid the calling of the UMI-ligation and nested PCR reads with MiXCR, one entry per CDR3 protein. Of some 83,000 distinct CDR3 sequences listed, about 12% are singletons. With respect to this clonotype: No antigen is known for it.

The clonotype comes from a human donor in good health. Sequenced sample: central memory CD4+ T cells from blood.

The CDR3: CASSQEARQNNEQFF. CDR3 in DNA: TGTGCCAGCAGCCAAGAGGCCCGACAAAACAATGAGCAGTTCTTC. The chain links TRBV3-1 to TRBJ2-1; D remains unclear. CDR3 length equals 15 residues. Germline lookup yields CDR1 LGHDT and CDR2 YNNKEL (reference sequence). The germline V and J ends were trimmed by 0 bases and 5 bases, with 11 bases remaining between them.